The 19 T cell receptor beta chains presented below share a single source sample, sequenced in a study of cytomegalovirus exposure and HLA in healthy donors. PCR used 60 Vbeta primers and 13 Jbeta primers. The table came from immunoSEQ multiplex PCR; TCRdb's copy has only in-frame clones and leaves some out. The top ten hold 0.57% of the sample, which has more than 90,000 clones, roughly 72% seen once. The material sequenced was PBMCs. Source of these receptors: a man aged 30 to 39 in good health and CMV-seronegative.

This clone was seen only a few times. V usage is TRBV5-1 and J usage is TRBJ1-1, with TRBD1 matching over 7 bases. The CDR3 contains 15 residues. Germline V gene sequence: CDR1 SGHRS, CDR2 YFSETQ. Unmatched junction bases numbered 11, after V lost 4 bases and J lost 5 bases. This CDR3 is CASSAYRGVGTEAFF. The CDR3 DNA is TGCGCCAGCAGCGCCTACAGGGGAGTGGGGACTGAAGCTTTCTTT.

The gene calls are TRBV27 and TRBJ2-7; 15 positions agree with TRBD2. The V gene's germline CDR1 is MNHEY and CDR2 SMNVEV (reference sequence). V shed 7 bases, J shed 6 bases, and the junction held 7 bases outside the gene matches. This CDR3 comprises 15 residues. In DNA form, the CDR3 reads TGTGCCAGCAAGCCGGGACTAGCGGGAGGAGGCGAGCAGTACGTC. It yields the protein CASKPGLAGGGEQYV.

CDR3 sequence reads: CASSVAGTGVAGELFF. CDR3 DNA sequence: TGTGCCAGCAGCGTAGCGGGGACAGGGGTGGCCGGGGAGCTGTTTTTT. V gene TRBV9 combines with J gene TRBJ2-2; 10 bases line up with TRBD1. Germline V CDR1 and CDR2: SGDLS, YYNGEE. This CDR3 has 16 amino acids. V lost 0 bases, J lost 6 bases, and 5 bases stayed unmatched.

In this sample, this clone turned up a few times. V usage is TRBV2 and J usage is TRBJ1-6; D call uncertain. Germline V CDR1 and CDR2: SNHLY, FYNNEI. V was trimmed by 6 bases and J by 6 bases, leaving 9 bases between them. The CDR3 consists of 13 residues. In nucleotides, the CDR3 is TGTGCCAGCAGGGCGGAGCCTAATTCACCCCTCCACTTT. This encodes CASRAEPNSPLHF.

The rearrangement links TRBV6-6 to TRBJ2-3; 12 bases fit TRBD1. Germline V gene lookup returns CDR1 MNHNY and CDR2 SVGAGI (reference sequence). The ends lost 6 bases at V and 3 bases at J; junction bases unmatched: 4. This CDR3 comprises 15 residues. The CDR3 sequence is CASRLGQGATDTQYF. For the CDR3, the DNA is TGTGCCAGCAGATTGGGACAGGGGGCTACAGATACGCAGTATTTT.

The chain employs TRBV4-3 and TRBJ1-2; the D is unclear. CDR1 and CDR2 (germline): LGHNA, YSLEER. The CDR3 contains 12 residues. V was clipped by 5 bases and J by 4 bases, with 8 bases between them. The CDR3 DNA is TGCGCCAGCAGCGAAACCGGCTATGGCTACACCTTC. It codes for CASSETGYGYTF.

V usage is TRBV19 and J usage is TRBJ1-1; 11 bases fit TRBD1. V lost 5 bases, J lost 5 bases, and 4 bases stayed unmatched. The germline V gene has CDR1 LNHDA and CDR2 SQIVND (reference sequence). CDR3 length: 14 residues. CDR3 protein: CASSSDRGRTEAFF. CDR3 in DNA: TGTGCCAGTAGTTCGGACAGGGGGCGAACTGAAGCTTTCTTT. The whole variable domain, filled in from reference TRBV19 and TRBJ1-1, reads DGGITQSPKYLFRKEGQNVTLSCEQNLNHDAMYWYRQDPGQGLRLIYYSQIVNDFQKGDIAEGYSVSREKKESFPLTVTSAQKNPTAFYLCASSSDRGRTEAFFGQGTRLTVV.

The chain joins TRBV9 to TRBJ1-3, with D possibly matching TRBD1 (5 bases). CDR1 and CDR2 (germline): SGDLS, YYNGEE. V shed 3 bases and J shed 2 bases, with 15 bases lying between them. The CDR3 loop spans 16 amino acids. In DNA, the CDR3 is TGTGCCAGCAGCGGTACTCTGCCAGGGACTGGAAACACCATATATTTT. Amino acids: CASSGTLPGTGNTIYF.

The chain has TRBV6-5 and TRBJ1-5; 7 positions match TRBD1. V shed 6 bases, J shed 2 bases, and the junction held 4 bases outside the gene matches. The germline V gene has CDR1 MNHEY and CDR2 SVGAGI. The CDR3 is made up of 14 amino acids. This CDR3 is CASSAGTGNQPQHF. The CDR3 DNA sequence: TGTGCCAGCAGCGCCGGGACAGGCAATCAGCCCCAGCATTTT.

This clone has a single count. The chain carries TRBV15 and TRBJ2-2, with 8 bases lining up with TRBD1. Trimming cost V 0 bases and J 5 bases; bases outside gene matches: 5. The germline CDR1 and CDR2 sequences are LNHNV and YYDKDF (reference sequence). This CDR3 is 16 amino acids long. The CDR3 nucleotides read TGTGCCACCAGCAGAGATGGGACAGGTGATACCGGGGAGCTGTTTTTT. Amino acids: CATSRDGTGDTGELFF.

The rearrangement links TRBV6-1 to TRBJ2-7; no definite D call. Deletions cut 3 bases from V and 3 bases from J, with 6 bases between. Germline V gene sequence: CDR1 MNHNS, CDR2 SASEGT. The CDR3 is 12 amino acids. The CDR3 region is CASSEISYEQYV. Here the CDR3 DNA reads TGTGCCAGCAGTGAGATTAGCTACGAGCAGTACGTC.

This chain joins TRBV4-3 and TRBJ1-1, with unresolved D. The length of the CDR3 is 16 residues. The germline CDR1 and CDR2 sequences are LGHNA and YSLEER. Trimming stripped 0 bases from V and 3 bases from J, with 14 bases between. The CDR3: CASSQESRTVDTEAFF. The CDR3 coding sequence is TGCGCCAGCAGCCAAGAGTCAAGGACTGTGGACACTGAAGCTTTCTTT.

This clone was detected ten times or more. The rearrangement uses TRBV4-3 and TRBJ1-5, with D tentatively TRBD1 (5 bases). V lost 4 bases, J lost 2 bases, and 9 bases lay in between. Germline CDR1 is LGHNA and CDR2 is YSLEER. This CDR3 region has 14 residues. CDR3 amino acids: CASSLARGNQPQHF. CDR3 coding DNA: TGCGCCAGCAGCCTGGCCAGGGGCAATCAGCCCCAGCATTTT.

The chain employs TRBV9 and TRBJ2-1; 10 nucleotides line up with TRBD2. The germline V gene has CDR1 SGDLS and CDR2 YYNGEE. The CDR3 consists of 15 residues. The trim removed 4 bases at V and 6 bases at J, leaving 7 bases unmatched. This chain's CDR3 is CASSSGSSGGNEQFF. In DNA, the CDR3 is TGTGCCAGCAGCTCAGGCTCTAGCGGGGGCAATGAGCAGTTCTTC.

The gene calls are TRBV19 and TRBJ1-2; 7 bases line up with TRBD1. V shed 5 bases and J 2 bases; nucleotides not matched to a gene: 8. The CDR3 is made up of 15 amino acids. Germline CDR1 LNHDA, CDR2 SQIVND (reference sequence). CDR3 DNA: TGTGCCAGTAGTGGGAGACAGGGACCAAACTATGGCTACACCTTC. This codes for CASSGRQGPNYGYTF. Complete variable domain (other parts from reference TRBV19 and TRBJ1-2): DGGITQSPKYLFRKEGQNVTLSCEQNLNHDAMYWYRQDPGQGLRLIYYSQIVNDFQKGDIAEGYSVSREKKESFPLTVTSAQKNPTAFYLCASSGRQGPNYGYTFGSGTRLTVV.

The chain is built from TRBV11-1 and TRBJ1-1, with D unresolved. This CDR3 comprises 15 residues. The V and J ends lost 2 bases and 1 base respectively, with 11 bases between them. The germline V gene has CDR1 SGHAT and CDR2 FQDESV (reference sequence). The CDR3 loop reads CASSLRLAENTEAFF. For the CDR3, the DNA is TGTGCCAGCAGCTTAAGGTTAGCAGAGAACACTGAAGCTTTCTTT.

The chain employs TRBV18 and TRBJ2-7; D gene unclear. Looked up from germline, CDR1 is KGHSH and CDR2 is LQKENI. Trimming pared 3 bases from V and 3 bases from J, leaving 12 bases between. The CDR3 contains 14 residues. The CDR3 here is CASSPVRSGYEQYV. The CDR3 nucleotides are TGTGCCAGCTCACCGGTAAGGTCAGGCTACGAGCAGTACGTC.

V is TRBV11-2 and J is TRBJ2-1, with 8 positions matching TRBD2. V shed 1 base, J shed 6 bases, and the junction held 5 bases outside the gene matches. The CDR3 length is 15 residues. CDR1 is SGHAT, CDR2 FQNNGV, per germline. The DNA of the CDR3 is TGTGCCAGCAGCTTAGCGGGGGGGCGTGTCAATGAGCAGTTCTTC. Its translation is CASSLAGGRVNEQFF.

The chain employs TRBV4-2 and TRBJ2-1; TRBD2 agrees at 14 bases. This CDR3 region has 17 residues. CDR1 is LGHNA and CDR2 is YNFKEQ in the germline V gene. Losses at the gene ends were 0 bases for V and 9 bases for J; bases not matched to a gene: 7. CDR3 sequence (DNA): TGTGCCAGCAGCCAAGACCAGACTAGCGGGGGGGTTACTGAGCAGTTCTTC. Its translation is CASSQDQTSGGVTEQFF.